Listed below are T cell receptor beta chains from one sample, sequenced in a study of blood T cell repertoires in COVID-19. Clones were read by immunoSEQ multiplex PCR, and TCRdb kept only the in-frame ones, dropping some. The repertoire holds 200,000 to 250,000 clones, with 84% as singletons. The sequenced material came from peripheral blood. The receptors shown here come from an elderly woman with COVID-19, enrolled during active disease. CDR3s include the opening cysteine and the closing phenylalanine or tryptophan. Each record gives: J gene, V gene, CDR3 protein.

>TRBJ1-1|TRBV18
CASSPSAGGSRNTEAFF
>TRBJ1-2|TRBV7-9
CASSPRWEGNGYTF
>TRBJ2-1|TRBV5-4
CASSLPGSVEFF
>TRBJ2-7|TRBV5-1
CASSLEVTATYEQYF
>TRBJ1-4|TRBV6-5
CASSRGQGVKLFF
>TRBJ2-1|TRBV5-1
CASSLGASGKSYNEQFF
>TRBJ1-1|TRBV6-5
CATPGTGQSTEAFF
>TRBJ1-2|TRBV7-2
CASSSDREYGYTF
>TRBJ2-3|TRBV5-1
CASSLGEPGDTQYF
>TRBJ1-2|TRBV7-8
CASSQNPGKASYGYTF
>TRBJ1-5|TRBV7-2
CASSLAGQFNQPQHF
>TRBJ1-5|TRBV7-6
CASSSQDRQPQHF
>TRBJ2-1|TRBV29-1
CSAQGLSANNEQFF
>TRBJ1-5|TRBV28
CASRGAGYSNQPQHF
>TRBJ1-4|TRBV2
CASRGTGNWEKLFF
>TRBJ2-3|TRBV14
CASSTRKGVGTDTQYF
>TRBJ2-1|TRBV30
CAQGKGSNEQFF
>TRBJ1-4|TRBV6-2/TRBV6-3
CASSYQTGTREKLFF
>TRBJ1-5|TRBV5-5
CASSRQDSNQPQHF
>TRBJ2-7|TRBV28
CASRFGVPSSYEQYF
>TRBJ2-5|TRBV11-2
CASSLGWGVETQYF
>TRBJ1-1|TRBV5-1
CASRRGGQMNTEAFF
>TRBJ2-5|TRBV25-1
CASSDLGLAVQETQYF
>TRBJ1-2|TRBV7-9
CASSVRGRDGYTF
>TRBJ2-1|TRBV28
CASSLSSPTISYNEQFF
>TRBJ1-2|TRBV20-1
CSASPGSGTKDYGYTF
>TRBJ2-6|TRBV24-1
CATSVPGSGANVLTF
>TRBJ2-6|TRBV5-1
CASSFAVSGANVLTF
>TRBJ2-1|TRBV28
CASSLVGTGGYEQFF
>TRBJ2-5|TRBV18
CASSPGLEETQYF
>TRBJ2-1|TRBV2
CASSTTGGAYNEQFF
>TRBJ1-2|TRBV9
CASSVWGTGALDGYTF
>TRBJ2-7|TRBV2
CASSELGREDEQYF
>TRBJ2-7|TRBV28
CASRLGRVAGAVHEQYF
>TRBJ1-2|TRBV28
CASSLSGAGNYGYTF
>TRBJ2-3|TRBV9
CASSVGTRDTQYF
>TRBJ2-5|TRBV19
CASSPRQGDQETQYF
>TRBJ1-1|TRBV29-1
CSVEDSRGFRAFF
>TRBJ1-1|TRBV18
CASSPQGPGMNTEAFF
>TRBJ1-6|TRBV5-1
CASSSQGHNSPLHF
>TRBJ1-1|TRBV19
CASSIGIPGQGVPTEAFF
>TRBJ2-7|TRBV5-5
CASSLTGTSYEQYF